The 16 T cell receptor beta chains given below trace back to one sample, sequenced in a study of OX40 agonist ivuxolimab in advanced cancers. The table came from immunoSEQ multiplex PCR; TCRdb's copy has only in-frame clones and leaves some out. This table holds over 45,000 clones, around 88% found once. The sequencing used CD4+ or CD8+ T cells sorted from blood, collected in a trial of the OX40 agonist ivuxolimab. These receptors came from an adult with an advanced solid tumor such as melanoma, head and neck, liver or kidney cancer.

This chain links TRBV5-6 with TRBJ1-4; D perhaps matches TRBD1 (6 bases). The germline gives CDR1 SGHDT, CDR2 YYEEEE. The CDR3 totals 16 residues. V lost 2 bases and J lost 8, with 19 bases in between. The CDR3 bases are TGTGCCAGCAGCTTCAGGACAGTAAGACGATCAGAAAAACTGTTTTTT. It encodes CASSFRTVRRSEKLFF.

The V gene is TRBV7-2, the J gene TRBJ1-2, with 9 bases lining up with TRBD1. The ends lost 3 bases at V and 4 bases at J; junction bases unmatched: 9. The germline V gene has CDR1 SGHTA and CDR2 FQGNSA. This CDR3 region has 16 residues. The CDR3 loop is CASSFAGRGQGYGYTF. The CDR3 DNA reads TGTGCCAGCAGCTTCGCCGGCAGGGGACAGGGCTATGGCTACACCTTC.

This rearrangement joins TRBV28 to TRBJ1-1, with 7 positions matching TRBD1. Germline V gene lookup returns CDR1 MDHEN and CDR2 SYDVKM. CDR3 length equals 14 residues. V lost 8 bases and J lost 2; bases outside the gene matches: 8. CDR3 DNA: TGTGCCAGCCGACCTTGGGACAGAAACACTGAAGCTTTCTTT. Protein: CASRPWDRNTEAFF. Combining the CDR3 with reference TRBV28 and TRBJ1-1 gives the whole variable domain DVKVTQSSRYLVKRTGEKVFLECVQDMDHENMFWYRQDPGLGLRLIYFSYDVKMKEKGDIPEGYSVSREKKERFSLILESASTNQTSMYLCASRPWDRNTEAFFGQGTRLTVV.

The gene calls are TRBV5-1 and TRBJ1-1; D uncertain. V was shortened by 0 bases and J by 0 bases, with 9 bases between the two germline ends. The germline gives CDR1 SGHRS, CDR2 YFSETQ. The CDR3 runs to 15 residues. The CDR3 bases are TGCGCCAGCAGCTTGGGACACCTCATGAACACTGAAGCTTTCTTT. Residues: CASSLGHLMNTEAFF.

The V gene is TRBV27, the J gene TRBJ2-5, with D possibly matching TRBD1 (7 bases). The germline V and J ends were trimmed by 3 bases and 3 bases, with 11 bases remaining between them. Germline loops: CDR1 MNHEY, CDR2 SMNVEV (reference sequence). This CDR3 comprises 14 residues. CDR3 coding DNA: TGTGCCAGCAGTTTTACAGGGGAGGAAGAGACCCAGTACTTC. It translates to CASSFTGEEETQYF.

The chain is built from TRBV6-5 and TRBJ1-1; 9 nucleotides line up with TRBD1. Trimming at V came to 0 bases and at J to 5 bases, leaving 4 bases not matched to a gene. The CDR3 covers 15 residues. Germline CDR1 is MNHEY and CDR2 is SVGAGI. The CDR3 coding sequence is TGTGCCAGCAGTTACTCGGACAGGGGATGGACTGAAGCTTTCTTT. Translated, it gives CASSYSDRGWTEAFF.

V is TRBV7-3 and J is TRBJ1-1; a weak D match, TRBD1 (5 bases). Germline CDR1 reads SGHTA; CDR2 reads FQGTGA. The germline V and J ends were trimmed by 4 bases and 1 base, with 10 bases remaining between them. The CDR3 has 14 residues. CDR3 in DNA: TGTGCCAGCAGCTCGGGACGGGCGAACACTGAAGCTTTCTTT. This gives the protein CASSSGRANTEAFF.

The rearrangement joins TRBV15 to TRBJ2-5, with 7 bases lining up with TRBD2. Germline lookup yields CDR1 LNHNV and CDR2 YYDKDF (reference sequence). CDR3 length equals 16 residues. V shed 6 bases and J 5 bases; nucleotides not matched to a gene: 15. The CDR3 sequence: CATSTQAAGASETQYF. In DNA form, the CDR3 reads TGTGCCACCAGTACCCAGGCGGCGGGAGCGTCTGAGACCCAGTACTTC.

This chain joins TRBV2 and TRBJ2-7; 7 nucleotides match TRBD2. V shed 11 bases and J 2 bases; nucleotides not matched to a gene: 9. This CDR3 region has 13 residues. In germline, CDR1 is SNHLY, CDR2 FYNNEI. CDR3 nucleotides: TGTGCCTCAGAGGGGCGGGGGACCTACGAGCAGTACTTC. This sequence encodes CASEGRGTYEQYF.

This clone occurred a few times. CDR3 in DNA: TGTGCCAGCTTAGCCCAAGGGGGGGCTACAGATACGCAGTATTTT. Residues: CASLAQGGATDTQYF. The gene calls are TRBV7-2 and TRBJ2-3; D might be TRBD2 (7 bases). The CDR3 has 15 amino acids. V was clipped by 8 bases and J by 3 bases, with 18 bases between them. Looked up from germline, CDR1 is SGHTA and CDR2 is FQGNSA.

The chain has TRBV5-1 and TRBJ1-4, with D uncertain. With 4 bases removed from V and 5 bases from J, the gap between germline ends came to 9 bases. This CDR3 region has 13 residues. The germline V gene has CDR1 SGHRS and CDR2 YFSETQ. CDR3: CASSPTLNEKLFF. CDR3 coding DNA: TGCGCCAGCAGCCCCACACTGAATGAAAAACTGTTTTTT.

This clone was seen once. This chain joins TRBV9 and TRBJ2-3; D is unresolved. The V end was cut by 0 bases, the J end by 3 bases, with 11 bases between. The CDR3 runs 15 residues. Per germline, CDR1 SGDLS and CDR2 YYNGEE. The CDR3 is CASSVGAESTDTQYF. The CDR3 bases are TGTGCCAGCAGCGTAGGGGCGGAGTCTACAGATACGCAGTATTTT.

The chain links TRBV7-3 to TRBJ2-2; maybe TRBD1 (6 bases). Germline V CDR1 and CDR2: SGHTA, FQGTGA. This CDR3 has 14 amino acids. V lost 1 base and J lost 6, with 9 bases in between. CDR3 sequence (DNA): TGTGCCAGCAGCTTAAAACAGGGTCCCGGGGAGCTGTTTTTT. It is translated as CASSLKQGPGELFF.

CDR3 sequence: CAISVNLRTEAFF. In DNA form, the CDR3 reads TGTGCCATCAGTGTAAACTTACGAACTGAAGCTTTCTTT. V gene TRBV10-3 combines with J gene TRBJ1-1; D gene ambiguous. The CDR3 extends over 13 amino acids. Trimming shortened V by 4 bases and J by 5 bases, and 11 bases separated the two germline ends. Per the germline V gene, CDR1 is ENHRY and CDR2 is SYGVKD.

CDR3 bases: TGTGCCAGCCTGGGAAGAGGGGGATCGTCCTACGAGCAGTACTTC. Translation: CASLGRGGSSYEQYF. The J gene is TRBJ2-7, the V gene TRBV28, with a tentative D call TRBD1 (6 bases). V dropped 8 bases and J dropped 1 base, with 18 bases sitting between them. The germline gives CDR1 MDHEN, CDR2 SYDVKM. The CDR3 is made up of 15 amino acids.

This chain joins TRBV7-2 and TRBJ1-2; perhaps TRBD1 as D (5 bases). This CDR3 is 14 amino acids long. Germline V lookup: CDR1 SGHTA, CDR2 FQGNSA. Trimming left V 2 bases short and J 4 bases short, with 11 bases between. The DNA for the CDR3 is TGTGCCAGCAGCTTAATCGGGGGGAGCTATGGCTACACCTTC. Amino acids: CASSLIGGSYGYTF.